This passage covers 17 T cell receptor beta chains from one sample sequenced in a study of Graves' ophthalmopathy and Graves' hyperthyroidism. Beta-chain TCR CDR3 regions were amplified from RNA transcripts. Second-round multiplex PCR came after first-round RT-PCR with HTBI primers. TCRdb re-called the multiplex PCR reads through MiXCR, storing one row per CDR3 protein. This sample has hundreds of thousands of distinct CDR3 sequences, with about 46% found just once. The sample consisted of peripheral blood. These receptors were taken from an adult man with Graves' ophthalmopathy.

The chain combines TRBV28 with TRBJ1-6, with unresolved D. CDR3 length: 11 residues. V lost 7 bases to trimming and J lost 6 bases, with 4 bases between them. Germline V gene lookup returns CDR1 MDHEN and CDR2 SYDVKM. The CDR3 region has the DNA TGTGCCAGCAATGGTAATTCACCCCTCCACTTT. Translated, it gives CASNGNSPLHF. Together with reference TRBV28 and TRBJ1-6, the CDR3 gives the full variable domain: DVKVTQSSRYLVKRTGEKVFLECVQDMDHENMFWYRQDPGLGLRLIYFSYDVKMKEKGDIPEGYSVSREKKERFSLILESASTNQTSMYLCASNGNSPLHFGNGTRLTVT.

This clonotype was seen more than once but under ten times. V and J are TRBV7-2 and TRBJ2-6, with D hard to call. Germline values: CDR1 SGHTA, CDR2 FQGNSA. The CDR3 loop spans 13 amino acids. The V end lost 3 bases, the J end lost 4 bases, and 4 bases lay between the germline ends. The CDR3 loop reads CASSFYGANVLTF. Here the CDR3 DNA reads TGTGCCAGCAGCTTTTACGGGGCCAACGTCCTGACTTTC. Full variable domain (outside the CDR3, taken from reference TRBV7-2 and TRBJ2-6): GAGVSQSPSNKVTEKGKDVELRCDPISGHTALYWYRQSLGQGLEFLIYFQGNSAPDKSGLPSDRFSAERTGGSVSTLTIQRTQQEDSAVYLCASSFYGANVLTFGAGSRLTVL.

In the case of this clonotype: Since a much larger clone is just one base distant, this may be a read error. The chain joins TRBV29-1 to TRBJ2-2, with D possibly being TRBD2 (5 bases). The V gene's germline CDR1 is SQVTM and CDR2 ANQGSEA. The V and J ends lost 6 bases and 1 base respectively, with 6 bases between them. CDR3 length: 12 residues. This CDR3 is CSVEVNTGELFF. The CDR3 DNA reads TGCAGCGTGGAGGTGAACACCGGGGAGCTGTTTTTT.

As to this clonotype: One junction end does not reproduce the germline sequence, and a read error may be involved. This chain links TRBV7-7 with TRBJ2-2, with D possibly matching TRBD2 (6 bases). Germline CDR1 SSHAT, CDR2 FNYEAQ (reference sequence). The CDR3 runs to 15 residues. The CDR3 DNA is TGTGCTAGCAGCTCACCGGGACTGTACACCGGGGAGCTGTTTTTT. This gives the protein CASSSPGLYTGELFF. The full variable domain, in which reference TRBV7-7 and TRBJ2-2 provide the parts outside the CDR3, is GAGVSQSPRYKVTKRGQDVTLRCDPISSHATLYWYQQALGQGPEFLTYFNYEAQPDKSGLPSDRFSAERPEGSISTLTIQRTEQRDSAMYRCASSSPGLYTGELFFGEGSRLTVL.

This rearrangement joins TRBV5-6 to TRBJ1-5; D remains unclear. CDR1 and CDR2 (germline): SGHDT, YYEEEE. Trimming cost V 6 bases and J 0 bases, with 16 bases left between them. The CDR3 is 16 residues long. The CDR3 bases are TGTGCCAGCACCCGAAAGAGGCCATATAGCAATCAGCCCCAGCATTTT. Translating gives CASTRKRPYSNQPQHF.

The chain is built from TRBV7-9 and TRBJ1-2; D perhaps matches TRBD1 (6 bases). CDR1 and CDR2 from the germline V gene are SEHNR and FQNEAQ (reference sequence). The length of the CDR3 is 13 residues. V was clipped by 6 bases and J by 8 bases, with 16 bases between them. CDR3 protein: CASSVSGASGYTF. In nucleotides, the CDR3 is TGTGCCAGCAGTGTCTCGGGGGCGTCCGGCTACACCTTC.

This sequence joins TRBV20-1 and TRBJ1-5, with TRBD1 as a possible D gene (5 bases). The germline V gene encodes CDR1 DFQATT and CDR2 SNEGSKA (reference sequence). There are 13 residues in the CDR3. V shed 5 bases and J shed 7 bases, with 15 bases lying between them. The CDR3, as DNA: TGCAGTGCTGGGGGAAGGGAGGGACAGCCCCAGCATTTT. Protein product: CSAGGREGQPQHF.

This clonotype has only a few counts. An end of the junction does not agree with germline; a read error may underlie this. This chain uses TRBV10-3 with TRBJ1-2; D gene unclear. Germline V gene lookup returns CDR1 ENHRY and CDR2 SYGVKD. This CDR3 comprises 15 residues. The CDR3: CASSYSRESSYGYTF. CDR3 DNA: TGTGCCAGCAGTTACTCGAGGGAGTCGAGCTATGGCTACACCTTC.

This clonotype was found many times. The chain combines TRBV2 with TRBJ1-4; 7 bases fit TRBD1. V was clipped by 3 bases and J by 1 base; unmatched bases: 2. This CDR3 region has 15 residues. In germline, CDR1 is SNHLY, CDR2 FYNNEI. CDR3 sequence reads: CASSDRGGTNEKLFF. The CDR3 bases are TGTGCCAGCAGTGACAGGGGGGGAACTAATGAAAAACTGTTTTTT.

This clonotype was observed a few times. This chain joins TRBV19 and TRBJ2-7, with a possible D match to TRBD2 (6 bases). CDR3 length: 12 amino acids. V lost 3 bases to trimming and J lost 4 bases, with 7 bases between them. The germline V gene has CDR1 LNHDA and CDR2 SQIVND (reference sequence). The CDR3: CASSIGGYEQYF. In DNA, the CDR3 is TGTGCCAGTAGTATCGGGGGTTACGAGCAGTACTTC.

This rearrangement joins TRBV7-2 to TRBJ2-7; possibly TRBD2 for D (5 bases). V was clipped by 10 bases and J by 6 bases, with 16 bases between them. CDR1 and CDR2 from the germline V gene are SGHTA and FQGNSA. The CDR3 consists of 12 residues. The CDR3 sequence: CATVGWSGEQYF. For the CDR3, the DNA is TGTGCCACCGTGGGCTGGAGCGGCGAGCAGTACTTC. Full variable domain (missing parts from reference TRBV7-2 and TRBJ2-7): GAGVSQSPSNKVTEKGKDVELRCDPISGHTALYWYRQSLGQGLEFLIYFQGNSAPDKSGLPSDRFSAERTGGSVSTLTIQRTQQEDSAVYLCATVGWSGEQYFGPGTRLTVT.

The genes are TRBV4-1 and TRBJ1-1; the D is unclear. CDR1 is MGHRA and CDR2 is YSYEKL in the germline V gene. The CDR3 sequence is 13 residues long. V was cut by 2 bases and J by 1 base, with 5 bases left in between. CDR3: CASSQMRNTEAFF. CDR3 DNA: TGCGCCAGCAGCCAAATGAGGAACACTGAAGCTTTCTTT.

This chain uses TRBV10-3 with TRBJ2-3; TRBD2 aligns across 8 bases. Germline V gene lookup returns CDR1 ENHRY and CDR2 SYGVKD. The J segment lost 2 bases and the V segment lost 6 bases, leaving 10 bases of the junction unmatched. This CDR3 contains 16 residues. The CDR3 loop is CAISHTTAGDTDTQYF. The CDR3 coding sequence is TGTGCCATCAGCCATACTACAGCGGGAGACACAGATACGCAGTATTTT.

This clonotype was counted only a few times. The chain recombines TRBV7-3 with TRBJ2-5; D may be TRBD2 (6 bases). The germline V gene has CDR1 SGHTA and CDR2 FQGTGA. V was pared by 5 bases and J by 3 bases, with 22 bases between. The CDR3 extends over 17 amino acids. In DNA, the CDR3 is TGTGCCAGCAGCCCATCCCGAAGCAGGGAGGAAGAAGAGACCCAGTACTTC. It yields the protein CASSPSRSREEEETQYF.

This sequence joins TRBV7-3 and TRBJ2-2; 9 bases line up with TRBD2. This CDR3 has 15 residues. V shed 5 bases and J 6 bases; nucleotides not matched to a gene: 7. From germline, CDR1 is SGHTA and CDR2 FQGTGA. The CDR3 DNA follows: TGTGCCAGCAGCCCCGTGGGCGGGAGGGCCGGGGAGCTGTTTTTT. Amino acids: CASSPVGGRAGELFF.

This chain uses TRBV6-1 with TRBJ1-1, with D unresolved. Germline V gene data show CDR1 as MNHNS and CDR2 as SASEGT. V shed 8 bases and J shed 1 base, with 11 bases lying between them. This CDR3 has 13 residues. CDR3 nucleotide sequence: TGTGCCAGCCGCTTTGCCGAGAACACTGAAGCTTTCTTT. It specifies CASRFAENTEAFF.

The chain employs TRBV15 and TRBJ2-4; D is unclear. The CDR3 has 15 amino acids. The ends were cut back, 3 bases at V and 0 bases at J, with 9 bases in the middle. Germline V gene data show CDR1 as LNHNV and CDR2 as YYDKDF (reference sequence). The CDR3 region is CATSSGPEAKNIQYF. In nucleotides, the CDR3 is TGTGCCACCAGCAGCGGACCAGAAGCCAAAAACATTCAGTACTTC.